This T cell receptor (beta chain) was sequenced in a study of blood T cell repertoires in COVID-19. Study information: There were acute and convalescent COVID-19 samples, and they came from the United States, Italy and Spain. PBMCs, B-cell-depleted T cells, or T cells provided the cDNA or gDNA that made up the material.

V dropped 2 bases and J dropped 10 bases, with 8 bases sitting between them. CDR1 and CDR2 (germline): MDHEN, SYDVKM. CDR3 length equals 11 residues. Sequencing used immunoSEQ multiplex PCR; TCRdb keeps in-frame clones, though not all of them. The sample carries 89,000 or so clones, 70% to 85% recorded once. Sequenced: peripheral blood. The chain has TRBV28 and TRBJ1-1, with no clear D. The TCR comes from a human donor in a cohort sampled during active COVID-19. The CDR3 is CASSLQVTAFF. In nucleotides, the CDR3 is TGTGCCAGCAGTTTACAGGTTACAGCTTTCTTT.